This TCR beta chain appears in the sequencing data of a study of shared clonotypes between healthy human individuals. Trimming removed 6 bases from V and 6 bases from J; junction bases left unmatched: 12. The CDR3 loop spans 15 amino acids. In germline, CDR1 is SGHDT, CDR2 YYEEEE. The unsorted PBMC sample used ten immunoSEQ deep assay plates. The method was immunoSEQ multiplex PCR; TCRdb's version includes in-frame clones alone and lacks a portion of them. The sample contains about 530,000 clones, roughly 79% of which appear only once. The source of this sequence is a woman between 40 and 55 years old in good health. Some clones in this sample may be carry-over from other donors' samples. The rearrangement links TRBV5-6 to TRBJ1-5; 7 bases fit TRBD1. The sequencing input was PBMCs. The CDR3 DNA sequence: TGTGCCAGCACCGGAGGCCGGGACAGTATTCAGCCCCAGCATTTT. Protein: CASTGGRDSIQPQHF.